The clone carrying this TCR beta chain was counted a single time. Sequencing used immunoSEQ multiplex PCR; TCRdb keeps in-frame clones, though not all of them. The profile covers around 58,000 clones, with around 90% appearing a single time and around 0.5% taken by the ten largest. The germline V and J ends were trimmed by 0 bases and 0 bases, with 10 bases remaining between them. The CDR3 has 16 amino acids. Germline V gives CDR1 MGHRA, CDR2 YSYEKL. This entry belongs to a study of T cell changes during pregnancy in multiple sclerosis. The chain links TRBV4-1 to TRBJ2-3, with TRBD2 as a possible D gene (6 bases). Sample: CD4+ T cells from peripheral blood mononuclear cells, taken after pregnancy. This receptor was obtained from a female donor in good health, enrolled as a control in a pregnancy study. As DNA, the CDR3 is TGCGCCAGCAGCCAAGATATGGCGGGGAGCACAGATACGCAGTATTTT. Translation: CASSQDMAGSTDTQYF.